Sequencing of this TCR beta chain was carried out in a study of blood T cells in healthy people across ages. Study-level findings and limits: Age showed a roughly linear inverse relationship with TCR beta diversity per million T cells.

Isolation yielded PBMCs, at least 7 million per sample, in every case. Alongside a J-beta primer mix, a sample-barcoded 5' primer served in a second PCR lasting 7 to 11 cycles. The template-switch adaptor, which had 12 random nucleotides, put a tag on each cDNA molecule. Researchers report that each sample yielded at least 2.5 million CDR3-containing paired-end reads. TCRdb recomputed calls from the 5' RACE reads with MiXCR, one row per CDR3 protein. The table lists approximately 770,000 distinct CDR3 sequences, roughly 64% of them singletons. The CDR3 totals 13 residues. The germline gives CDR1 LNHNV, CDR2 YYDKDF (reference sequence). Remarks on this clonotype: As yet, its antigen is unknown.

The sequence derives from a man aged 25 to 45 in good health. The chain uses TRBV15 and TRBJ2-7; D might be TRBD1 (5 bases). The J call may be incorrect, as the DNA end agrees better with TRBJ2-5. The sequenced material came from blood. The CDR3 DNA is TGTGCCACCAGCGCTCCAGGGTCGGAGACCCAGTACTTC. Translation gives CATSAPGSETQYF.